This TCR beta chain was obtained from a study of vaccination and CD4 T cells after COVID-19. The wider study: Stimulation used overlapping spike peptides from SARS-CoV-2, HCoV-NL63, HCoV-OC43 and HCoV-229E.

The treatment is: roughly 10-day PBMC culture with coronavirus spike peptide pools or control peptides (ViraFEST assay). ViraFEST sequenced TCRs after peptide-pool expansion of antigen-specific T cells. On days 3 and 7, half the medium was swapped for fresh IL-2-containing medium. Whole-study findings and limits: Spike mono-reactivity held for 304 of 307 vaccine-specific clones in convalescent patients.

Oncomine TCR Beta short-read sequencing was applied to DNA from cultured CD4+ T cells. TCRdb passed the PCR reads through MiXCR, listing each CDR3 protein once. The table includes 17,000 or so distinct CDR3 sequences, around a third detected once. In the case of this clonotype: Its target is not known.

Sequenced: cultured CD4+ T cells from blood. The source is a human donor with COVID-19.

The CDR3 spells CASSPGPSGQGKQYF. The CDR3 nucleotides read TGTGCCAGCAGCCCCGGCCCCTCGGGACAGGGTAAGCAGTACTTC. The chain links TRBV6-1 to TRBJ2-7; TRBD1 agrees at 9 bases. Germline CDR1 and CDR2: MNHNS and SASEGT. The CDR3 has 15 residues. The J segment lost 8 bases and the V segment lost 6 bases, leaving 14 bases of the junction unmatched.